A selection of T cell receptor beta chains follows, all from one sample in a study of blood T cell repertoires in COVID-19. Repertoires were generated with immunoSEQ multiplex PCR, while TCRdb's copy carries only in-frame clones and drops some. The sample contains about 27,000 clones, 70% to 85% of which appear only once. Sequencing input: peripheral blood. The receptors here all came from a woman older than 75 with acute or convalescent COVID-19. Each CDR3 is given with its conserved first and last residue.

TRBV6-6 | CASSLPFRGLLRGNTQYF
TRBV7-3 | CASSSGQRTEAFF
TRBV9 | CASATGPWDEQFF
TRBV24-1 | CATRGRGHEQYF
TRBV2 | CASSVWQGIEAFF
TRBV5-4 | CASSFPGTGAHGYTF
TRBV29-1 | CSGGTGLGYTF
TRBV27 | CASSLRTSGGKNEQYF
TRBV19 | CASSIGPGRETEAFF
TRBV30 | CAWTGGKEKLFF
TRBV29-1 | CSVGTGYYNEQFF
TRBV11-2 | CASSLDVIEKLFF
TRBV24-1 | CATSAVTGISNEQFF
TRBV29-1 | CSIRRTTNHGYTF
TRBV10-1 | CASSEWGLVSDTQYF
TRBV28 | CASSSSGLAGVAEQFF
TRBV2 | CASSESLGDYGYTF
TRBV7-9 | CASSLGSSRAPEQFF
TRBV7-9 | CASSPTGGTEAFF
TRBV29-1 | CSATQGFGNQPQHF
TRBV24-1 | CATRGYYNEQFF
TRBV3-1/TRBV3-2 | CASSRDRGRPETQYF
TRBV6-5 | CASKGGTEAFF
TRBV30 | CAWSFAGREVDTQYF
TRBV28 | CTSSSPLPQHF
TRBV10-3 | CAAGLGQVEAFF
TRBV18 | CASSLRDRGPIDTQYF
TRBV7-2 | CASSFDRNYGYTF
TRBV6-2/TRBV6-3 | CASSFSGRSNEQFF
TRBV6-2/TRBV6-3 | CASSSWPEAFF
TRBV29-1 | CSVIGLAGINEQFF
TRBV27 | CASSLQVNTEAFF
TRBV28 | CASSGESGIYEQFF
TRBV18 | CASSPPTIAGGRETQYF
TRBV4-3 | CASSQGHGRGQETQYF
TRBV7-2 | CASSPYPTGREQYF
TRBV5-1 | CASSLVQYSNQPQHF
TRBV7-9 | CASSSWDRGRTGELFF
TRBV7-2 | CASSLVASSGFDTQYF
TRBV27 | CASSYTPGQNNEQFF
TRBV9 | CASSLGTAFPSGNTIYF
TRBV28 | CASSWTLEGNQPQHF
TRBV15 | CATSRDLGATGNTIYF
TRBV5-1 | CASSLAGQSPLHF
TRBV3-1/TRBV3-2 | CASSQVASPEAKNIQYF
TRBV10-3 | CAISKDSLIGYTF
TRBV19 | CASSMGLALAEQYF
TRBV5-4 | CASSLERAHQFF
TRBV30 | CAGAGTKGNTIYF
TRBV4-3 | CASSQDGLAGGQQYF
TRBV2 | CASSNDGVNSPLHF
TRBV7-2 | CASSLGTGFSEKLFF
TRBV12-5 | CASGLPETGYEQYF
TRBV7-2 | CASSRGLLSTDTQYF
TRBV10-3 | CAISDRGRMNTEAFF
TRBV11-2 | CAITGDRGYEQYF
TRBV10-3 | CAISEASGRVYEQYF
TRBV28 | CASSTYRDPQHF
TRBV9 | CASSVDLAGYNEQFF